Listed below are T cell receptor beta chains from one sample, sequenced in a study of vaccination effects on CD4 cells after COVID-19. The antigens for these receptors are not known. Measured with immunoSEQ multiplex PCR; TCRdb has only the in-frame clones, and not every one. The table has around 22,000 clones, more than 65% seen once. Sequenced here: CD4+ T cells from PBMCs cultured with HCoV-NL63 spike peptides, sampled after COVID-19 vaccination. These receptors originate from a human donor who received a COVID-19 vaccine. Each CDR3 is given without its conserved first and last residue. Fields, in order: V gene, J gene, CDR3 length, CDR3 protein.

TRBV4-1	TRBJ2-7	14	ASSQDWPAGDYEQY
TRBV10-2	TRBJ1-5	11	ASSDNRNQPQH
TRBV30	TRBJ1-6	13	AWGTGGSVWSPLH
TRBV29-1	TRBJ2-1	13	SVVWGVSSYNEQF
TRBV18	TRBJ1-1	11	ASSPDRDFEAF
TRBV24-1	TRBJ2-1	12	ATSHSRETNEQF
TRBV14	TRBJ2-6	17	ASSQDLTGGRNWANVLT
TRBV19	TRBJ2-4	15	ASSPRGTALAKNIQY
TRBV7-2	TRBJ2-7	12	ASRGGLILREQY
TRBV25-1	TRBJ2-1	11	ASSDPPDGEQF
TRBV19	TRBJ2-1	12	ASSPTSVYNEQF
TRBV5-1	TRBJ2-5	13	ASSPGTGKQETQY
TRBV19	TRBJ2-2	12	ASRRDRDFGELF
TRBV5-1	TRBJ1-2	12	ASSLIQGLYGYT
TRBV6-5	TRBJ2-7	12	ASTALGHSYEQY
TRBV27	TRBJ1-4	13	ASRSYAGRREKLF
TRBV12-5	TRBJ2-1	15	ASGKPQSSGSYNEQF
TRBV20-1	TRBJ2-1	17	SASPPAGTSGQSSNEQF
TRBV13	TRBJ1-1	13	ASSLWRPPVSEAF